Presented here are 32 T cell receptor beta chains from one specimen sequenced in a study of shared clonotypes between healthy human individuals. Libraries were prepared by immunoSEQ multiplex PCR; TCRdb keeps only in-frame clonotypes and omits some of them. This sample has about 480,000 clones; 75% to 80% occur once, and the top ten carry approximately 12%. Sequenced sample: PBMCs. These receptors originate from a woman in her thirties or forties in good health. Some clones in this sample may be carry-over from other donors' samples.

With regard to this clone: The same CDR3 also results from other DNA sequences found in this sample. This chain connects TRBV19 to TRBJ2-7; maybe TRBD2 (5 bases). CDR1 LNHDA and CDR2 SQIVND come from the germline V gene (reference sequence). The CDR3 runs 14 residues. V lost 1 base and J 3 bases, leaving 10 bases between the germline ends. The CDR3 coding sequence is TGTGCCAGTAGTATAGCGCCCCGGGGCTACGAGCAGTACTTC. It encodes CASSIAPRGYEQYF.

This clone came up once. The gene calls are TRBV6-1 and TRBJ2-1, with unresolved D. V lost 2 bases and J lost 5, with 7 bases in between. CDR1 MNHNS and CDR2 SASEGT come from the germline V gene. This CDR3 comprises 13 residues. CDR3 in DNA: TGTGCCAGCAGTGAAAGCTATCACAATGAGCAGTTCTTC. It encodes CASSESYHNEQFF.

The CDR3 DNA is TGTGCCAGCAGCAAAGGGACGGCCAGCTCCTACGAGCAGTACTTC. It is translated as CASSKGTASSYEQYF. The chain uses TRBV21-1 and TRBJ2-7. TRBV21-1 is deemed a pseudogene. The length of the CDR3 is 15 residues.

This clone was counted only a few times. The chain uses TRBV27 and TRBJ2-1; TRBD2 matches at 7 bases. The length of the CDR3 is 15 residues. The junction had 7 bases not matched to a gene; V was cut back by 3 bases and J by 5 bases. Germline V gives CDR1 MNHEY, CDR2 SMNVEV (reference sequence). The CDR3 protein is CASSFLREKNNEQFF. The CDR3 DNA sequence: TGTGCCAGCAGTTTTCTGCGGGAGAAAAACAATGAGCAGTTCTTC.

The genes are TRBV10-2 and TRBJ2-1; 10 bases fit TRBD2. This CDR3 has 14 amino acids. The germline CDR1 and CDR2 sequences are WSHSY and SAAADI. V lost 3 bases to trimming and J lost 8 bases; unmatched junction nucleotides: 4. The chain's CDR3 is CASSDRLAGYEQFF. CDR3 DNA: TGCGCCAGCAGTGACAGACTAGCGGGCTATGAGCAGTTCTTC.

The genes are TRBV29-1 and TRBJ2-2, with 11 positions matching TRBD2. The CDR3 is 15 amino acids. Germline V CDR1 and CDR2: SQVTM, ANQGSEA. The V and J ends lost 7 bases and 7 bases, in that order; junction bases with no gene match: 11. The CDR3 coding sequence is TGCAGCGCCAAGGGGCTAGCGGGAGGTGGCGGGGAGCTGTTTTTT. It yields the protein CSAKGLAGGGGELFF.

Written as DNA, the CDR3 is TGTGCCAGCTCACAAAGACAGGGTCCCACAACAGACAATGAGCAGTTCTTC. Protein sequence: CASSQRQGPTTDNEQFF. The chain combines TRBV18 with TRBJ2-1; TRBD1 aligns across 7 bases. The CDR3 is made up of 17 amino acids. Germline V lookup: CDR1 KGHSH, CDR2 LQKENI. V trimming: 4 bases; J trimming: 5 bases; junction bases outside the gene matches: 14.

This chain connects TRBV19 to TRBJ2-3; TRBD1 matches 7 bases. V lost 7 bases, J lost 1 base, and 11 bases stayed unmatched. The length of the CDR3 is 16 residues. Germline CDR1 and CDR2: LNHDA and SQIVND (reference sequence). DNA of the CDR3: TGTGCCAGTACAGCCCGGACAGGCCTTGGCACAGATACGCAGTATTTT. The encoded protein is CASTARTGLGTDTQYF. The complete variable domain, with remaining parts taken from reference TRBV19 and TRBJ2-3, reads DGGITQSPKYLFRKEGQNVTLSCEQNLNHDAMYWYRQDPGQGLRLIYYSQIVNDFQKGDIAEGYSVSREKKESFPLTVTSAQKNPTAFYLCASTARTGLGTDTQYFGPGTRLTVL.

The table lists this clone with a few counts. The chain uses TRBV9 and TRBJ2-1; 12 bases fit TRBD1. The V gene's germline CDR1 is SGDLS and CDR2 YYNGEE. J gave up 8 bases and V 0 bases, and 6 bases lay outside the gene matches. The CDR3 is 16 residues long. The CDR3 here is CASSVGGTGGWDEQFF. CDR3 nucleotide sequence: TGTGCCAGCAGCGTAGGAGGGACAGGGGGCTGGGATGAGCAGTTCTTC. The variable domain in full, completed from reference TRBV9 and TRBJ2-1, reads DSGVTQTPKHLITATGQRVTLRCSPRSGDLSVYWYQQSLDQGLQFLIQYYNGEERAKGNILERFSAQQFPDLHSELNLSSLELGDSALYFCASSVGGTGGWDEQFFGPGTRLTVL.

CDR3 protein: CASSQGQLRNYGYTF. The DNA for the CDR3 is TGTGCCAGCAGCCAAGGACAGCTACGGAACTATGGCTACACCTTC. V usage is TRBV14 and J usage is TRBJ1-2; weak D call: TRBD1 (5 bases). CDR3 length equals 15 residues. Germline V gene lookup returns CDR1 SGHDN and CDR2 FVKESK. The ends were cut back, 1 base at V and 2 bases at J, with 11 bases in the middle.

This chain links TRBV7-2 with TRBJ2-7; possible D gene TRBD2, 5 bases. V was cut by 8 bases and J by 0 bases, with 17 bases left in between. From germline, CDR1 is SGHTA and CDR2 FQGNSA. The CDR3 has 15 amino acids. Written as DNA, the CDR3 is TGTGCCAGCGGCGAACGGGGTCAAAGCTCCTACGAGCAGTACTTC. This translates into CASGERGQSSYEQYF.

This clone was counted ten times or more. The V call is TRBV30, the J call TRBJ1-1; a possible D gene is TRBD1 (6 bases). V dropped 3 bases and J dropped 7 bases, with 12 bases sitting between them. The germline V gene has CDR1 GTSNPN and CDR2 SVGIG (reference sequence). The length of the CDR3 is 12 residues. The CDR3 region is CAWSVGGLEAFF. CDR3 nucleotide sequence: TGTGCCTGGAGCGTCGGGGGCCTTGAAGCTTTCTTT.

This chain uses TRBV28 with TRBJ1-5; TRBD1 agrees at 9 bases. CDR3 length: 15 amino acids. Unmatched junction bases numbered 8, after V lost 5 bases and J lost 6 bases. The V gene's germline CDR1 is MDHEN and CDR2 SYDVKM. The DNA of the CDR3 is TGTGCCAGCAGTCGCCCACAGGGGGCGAGTCAGCCCCAGCATTTT. This sequence encodes CASSRPQGASQPQHF.

As for this clone: The sample carries other DNA sequences with the same CDR3. The gene calls are TRBV5-1 and TRBJ1-5; 7 bases fit TRBD1. The germline V gene has CDR1 SGHRS and CDR2 YFSETQ. V trimming: 5 bases; J trimming: 6 bases; junction bases outside the gene matches: 11. The CDR3 is 15 residues long. The CDR3 sequence is CASSFEGARGQPQHF. The CDR3 bases are TGCGCCAGCAGTTTCGAGGGGGCTCGAGGTCAGCCCCAGCATTTT.

The chain recombines TRBV18 with TRBJ2-1, with 13 nucleotides matching TRBD2. Germline-derived CDR1 and CDR2 are KGHSH and LQKENI. This CDR3 spans 17 amino acids. J lost 6 bases, V lost 3 bases, and 8 bases had no gene match. The chain's CDR3 is CASSPRTSGSVGNEQFF. CDR3 nucleotides: TGTGCCAGCTCACCTCGGACTAGCGGGAGTGTTGGCAATGAGCAGTTCTTC.

The J gene is TRBJ2-3, the V gene TRBV29-1; 10 bases fit TRBD1. The CDR3 runs 15 residues. The V segment lost 1 base and the J segment 4 bases; nucleotides outside the gene matches: 5. Germline V CDR1 and CDR2: SQVTM, ANQGSEA. The CDR3 DNA sequence: TGCAGCGTTGAAGCCCGGGACAGGGGTTCAGATACGCAGTATTTT. Amino acid sequence: CSVEARDRGSDTQYF.

V gene TRBV27 combines with J gene TRBJ2-1; D perhaps matches TRBD2 (6 bases). Trimming cost V 5 bases and J 1 base, with 9 bases left between them. The CDR3 is made up of 14 amino acids. Germline V gene lookup returns CDR1 MNHEY and CDR2 SMNVEV (reference sequence). The CDR3 nucleotides are TGTGCCAGCAGTCAGACTAGTTCCTACAATGAGCAGTTCTTC. Translated: CASSQTSSYNEQFF.

This rearrangement joins TRBV10-1 to TRBJ1-1; D remains unclear. The CDR3 runs 13 residues. Germline CDR1 is WNHNN and CDR2 is SYGVQD (reference sequence). V was trimmed by 2 bases and J by 3 bases, leaving 7 bases between them. This CDR3 is CASSEGEYTEAFF. Written as DNA, the CDR3 is TGCGCCAGCAGTGAGGGGGAATACACTGAAGCTTTCTTT.

CDR3 bases: TGTGCCAGCAGCTTAGGTGCGGGAGGGCCTGGCGAGCAGTACTTC. This sequence encodes CASSLGAGGPGEQYF. The chain has TRBV7-9 and TRBJ2-7; 9 nucleotides line up with TRBD2. Trimming at V came to 1 base and at J to 6 bases, leaving 7 bases not matched to a gene. The germline V gene has CDR1 SEHNR and CDR2 FQNEAQ (reference sequence). The CDR3 has 15 amino acids.

In this sample, this clone turned up many times. The rearrangement uses TRBV4-1 and TRBJ2-7; weak D call: TRBD2 (6 bases). CDR1 MGHRA and CDR2 YSYEKL come from the germline V gene. This CDR3 is built from 15 residues. V lost 4 bases, J lost 1 base, and 14 bases lay in between. The CDR3 DNA follows: TGCGCCAGCAGCCCGATGGGCGGGGTTTCCTACGAGCAGTACTTC. Translation: CASSPMGGVSYEQYF.

The rearrangement joins TRBV11-1 to TRBJ2-2; 10 positions match TRBD2. Germline CDR1 reads SGHAT; CDR2 reads FQDESV (reference sequence). J lost 5 bases, V lost 3 bases, and 9 bases had no gene match. The CDR3 has 17 amino acids. In nucleotides, the CDR3 is TGTGCCAGCAGCTTCCCTAGCGGGGGCATGGGGACCGGGGAGCTGTTTTTT. It yields the protein CASSFPSGGMGTGELFF. Supplemented by reference TRBV11-1 and TRBJ2-2, the full variable domain reads EAEVAQSPRYKITEKSQAVAFWCDPISGHATLYWYRQILGQGPELLVQFQDESVVDDSQLPKDRFSAERLKGVDSTLKIQPAELGDSAMYLCASSFPSGGMGTGELFFGEGSRLTVL.

The chain joins TRBV9 to TRBJ2-5; 9 bases map to TRBD2. Unmatched junction bases numbered 5, after V lost 0 bases and J lost 5 bases. Germline values: CDR1 SGDLS, CDR2 YYNGEE. CDR3 length: 15 residues. In DNA form, the CDR3 reads TGTGCCAGCAGCGTAGATGCGGGAGGGCTTGAGACCCAGTACTTC. The encoded protein is CASSVDAGGLETQYF.

This clone has a single count. The chain is built from TRBV27 and TRBJ1-5; D is undetermined. The CDR3 runs 15 residues. Germline V gene data show CDR1 as MNHEY and CDR2 as SMNVEV (reference sequence). The V end lost 6 bases, the J end lost 2 bases, and 14 bases lay between the germline ends. CDR3 DNA sequence: TGTGCCAGCAGCCCTTGGGTCTTTGGCAATCAGCCCCAGCATTTT. It translates to CASSPWVFGNQPQHF.

This chain uses TRBV5-1 with TRBJ2-7; 7 nucleotides agree with TRBD1. Per the germline V gene, CDR1 is SGHRS and CDR2 is YFSETQ. The CDR3 has 15 residues. J was trimmed by 3 bases and V by 4 bases; bases with no gene match: 10. The CDR3 reads CASSPPRTGYYEQYF. The CDR3 DNA reads as TGCGCCAGCAGCCCCCCCCGGACAGGTTACTACGAGCAGTACTTC.

The rearrangement uses TRBV5-1 and TRBJ2-7; D uncertain. The CDR3 has 17 amino acids. Trimming pared 0 bases from V and 0 bases from J, leaving 16 bases between. Looked up from germline, CDR1 is SGHRS and CDR2 is YFSETQ. CDR3 in DNA: TGCGCCAGCAGCTTGGCCATAGAAACCCGAAGCTCCTACGAGCAGTACTTC. Amino acid sequence: CASSLAIETRSSYEQYF. The entire variable domain, with the rest obtained from reference TRBV5-1 and TRBJ2-7, is as follows: KAGVTQTPRYLIKTRGQQVTLSCSPISGHRSVSWYQQTPGQGLQFLFEYFSETQRNKGNFPGRFSGRQFSNSRSEMNVSTLELGDSALYLCASSLAIETRSSYEQYFGPGTRLTVT.

The V and J genes are TRBV18 and TRBJ2-5, with D perhaps matching TRBD2 (5 bases). This CDR3 is built from 16 residues. The V and J ends lost 1 base and 10 bases respectively, with 22 bases between them. Germline V gene sequence: CDR1 KGHSH, CDR2 LQKENI. DNA of the CDR3: TGTGCCAGCTCACCACGGGTAGCGCCCAAAAGATGGGGCCAGTACTTC. This gives the protein CASSPRVAPKRWGQYF.

This clone appeared once. J is TRBJ1-2 and V is TRBV7-2; no definite D call. Trimming stripped 1 base from V and 3 bases from J, with 21 bases between. CDR3 length equals 18 residues. CDR1 and CDR2 from the germline V gene are SGHTA and FQGNSA. The CDR3 loop is CASSLDPPWHRLYYGYTF. The CDR3 bases are TGTGCCAGCAGCTTAGACCCACCGTGGCACCGCCTATACTATGGCTACACCTTC.

The chain is built from TRBV5-4 and TRBJ2-7, with D possibly matching TRBD1 (5 bases). CDR1 is SGHNT, CDR2 YYREEE, per germline (reference sequence). V lost 4 bases, J lost 0 bases, and 14 bases lay in between. The CDR3 contains 15 residues. This chain's CDR3 is CASSQAQGFSYEQYF. CDR3 in DNA: TGTGCCAGCAGCCAGGCCCAGGGTTTCTCCTACGAGCAGTACTTC.

The chain couples TRBV7-9 to TRBJ1-5, with 7 bases fitting TRBD1. CDR3 size: 16 residues. The trim removed 3 bases at V and 3 bases at J, leaving 8 bases unmatched. Germline V CDR1 and CDR2: SEHNR, FQNEAQ (reference sequence). The CDR3 sequence: CASSFLGTDDNQPQHF. The CDR3 DNA reads as TGTGCCAGCAGCTTTCTCGGGACAGATGACAATCAGCCCCAGCATTTT.

This clone was counted once. The chain combines TRBV18 with TRBJ1-5; no clear D. The CDR3 sequence is 13 residues long. Germline CDR1 reads KGHSH; CDR2 reads LQKENI. Trimming cost V 5 bases and J 3 bases, with 8 bases left between them. The CDR3 coding sequence is TGTGCCAGCTCAGGACTAGACAATCAGCCCCAGCATTTT. This encodes CASSGLDNQPQHF.

The V call is TRBV7-3, the J call TRBJ2-7; a possible D gene is TRBD1 (6 bases). Trimming took off 5 bases at V and 0 bases at J, with 11 bases between the two ends. The CDR3 runs to 14 residues. From germline, CDR1 is SGHTA and CDR2 FQGTGA. The CDR3 nucleotides are TGTGCCAGCAGCATCAACAGGGACTCCTACGAGCAGTACTTC. This encodes CASSINRDSYEQYF.

V and J are TRBV5-5 and TRBJ1-1; perhaps TRBD1 as D (5 bases). The CDR3 totals 15 residues. In germline, CDR1 is SGHKS, CDR2 YYEKEE (reference sequence). Trimming removed 2 bases at V and 1 base at J, with 12 bases between. DNA of the CDR3: TGTGCCAGCAGCTTAGTGGCAGGGCCGAACACTGAAGCTTTCTTT. Translated, it gives CASSLVAGPNTEAFF.